The 21 T cell receptor beta chains below were found in one sample sequenced in a study of blood T cell repertoires in COVID-19. Method: immunoSEQ multiplex PCR; TCRdb's copy keeps in-frame clones and lacks some. The sample includes 150,000 to 200,000 clones, over 70% of them seen just once. The sequenced material came from peripheral blood. These receptors all stem from a man between 60 and 70 years old with active or convalescent COVID-19.

J is TRBJ2-1 and V is TRBV5-1, with 8 nucleotides matching TRBD1. The CDR3 contains 12 residues. Germline-derived CDR1 and CDR2 are SGHRS and YFSETQ. V shed 10 bases and J 5 bases; nucleotides not matched to a gene: 5. Here the CDR3 DNA reads TGCGCCGCACGGACAGGGAACAATGAGCAGTTCTTC. Translating gives CAARTGNNEQFF.

This clone has just a few counts. The rearrangement joins TRBV7-2 to TRBJ1-5; TRBD1 might be the D (5 bases). CDR1 and CDR2 (germline): SGHTA, FQGNSA. V gave up 5 bases and J gave up 1 base, with 15 bases separating them. This CDR3 contains 16 residues. The CDR3: CASSLLGLGSNQPQHF. The CDR3 DNA reads TGTGCCAGCAGCCTTTTGGGGCTCGGGAGCAATCAGCCCCAGCATTTT.

V is TRBV3-1 (or the pseudogene TRBV3-2) and J is TRBJ2-1; 13 nucleotides match TRBD2. Germline CDR1 reads LGHDT; CDR2 reads YNNKEL (reference sequence). Germline trimming cut 11 bases from V and 4 bases from J; bases unmatched to any gene: 17. The CDR3 is 18 residues long. CDR3 amino acids: CAGFLPGLAGREYNEQFF. The CDR3 DNA follows: TGTGCCGGATTCTTACCGGGACTAGCGGGACGAGAATACAATGAGCAGTTCTTC.

The chain employs TRBV6-5 and TRBJ2-7; D unclear. Germline-derived CDR1 and CDR2 are MNHEY and SVGAGI. V shed 7 bases and J shed 1 base, with 14 bases lying between them. This CDR3 is built from 14 residues. The CDR3 loop reads CASTPIPLSYEQYF. Here the CDR3 DNA reads TGTGCCAGCACGCCTATCCCTCTTTCCTACGAGCAGTACTTC.

J is TRBJ2-1 and V is TRBV28, with a possible D match to TRBD2 (6 bases). Germline V lookup: CDR1 MDHEN, CDR2 SYDVKM. V was cut by 3 bases and J by 14 bases, with 11 bases left in between. The CDR3 extends over 11 amino acids. The CDR3 loop reads CASSLEGPEFF. The CDR3 bases are TGTGCCAGCAGTTTGGAGGGGCCTGAGTTCTTC.

The chain links TRBV15 to TRBJ1-4; 10 positions agree with TRBD1. Germline CDR1 reads LNHNV; CDR2 reads YYDKDF (reference sequence). The length of the CDR3 is 14 residues. V shed 4 bases, J shed 7 bases, and the junction held 3 bases outside the gene matches. This CDR3 is CATSKGTGAEKLFF. Here the CDR3 DNA reads TGTGCCACCAGCAAAGGGACAGGGGCTGAAAAACTGTTTTTT.

The chain combines TRBV4-2 with TRBJ1-2; D gene uncertain. V was shortened by 4 bases and J by 3 bases, with 12 bases between the two germline ends. The germline V gene has CDR1 LGHNA and CDR2 YNFKEQ. The CDR3 runs 14 residues. The CDR3 nucleotides read TGTGCCAGCAGCCGAGACTCTCGGGACTATGGCTACACCTTC. Translating it yields CASSRDSRDYGYTF.

This chain links TRBV28 with TRBJ2-2; tentatively, D is TRBD1 (6 bases). The CDR3 is made up of 12 amino acids. Germline V gene lookup returns CDR1 MDHEN and CDR2 SYDVKM. The V end was cut by 8 bases, the J end by 7 bases, with 11 bases between. The CDR3 loop is CASWNRVGELFF. The CDR3 nucleotides read TGTGCCAGCTGGAACAGGGTCGGGGAGCTGTTTTTT.

This chain joins TRBV23-1 and TRBJ2-7; TRBD2 matches at 14 bases. TRBV23-1 is labeled an ORF, and its function is uncertain. The CDR3 length is 19 residues. Trimming cost V 0 bases and J 3 bases; bases outside gene matches: 10. Here the CDR3 reads CASSQSMGLAGAGNYEQYF. For the CDR3, the DNA is TGCGCCAGCAGTCAATCTATGGGACTAGCGGGAGCTGGAAACTACGAGCAGTACTTC.

The genes are TRBV6-2 or TRBV6-3 and TRBJ1-5, with TRBD1 matching 9 bases. The germline V gene has CDR1 MNHEY and CDR2 SVGEGT. The CDR3 extends over 20 amino acids. Trimming removed 6 bases from V and 0 bases from J; junction bases left unmatched: 18. CDR3 sequence: CASSRVNSGQGIFSNQPQHF. In nucleotides, the CDR3 is TGTGCCAGCAGCCGGGTCAATTCGGGACAGGGAATCTTTAGCAATCAGCCCCAGCATTTT.

The chain recombines TRBV7-2 with TRBJ2-7; D unclear. This CDR3 has 13 amino acids. Trimming removed 2 bases at V and 5 bases at J, with 10 bases between. In germline, CDR1 is SGHTA, CDR2 FQGNSA. CDR3 DNA sequence: TGTGCCAGCAGCTTATTCGGAGTACACGAGCAGTACTTC. Amino acid sequence: CASSLFGVHEQYF.

This clone is a singleton in its sample. This chain connects TRBV7-8 to TRBJ1-5, with a possible D match to TRBD1 (6 bases). The CDR3 consists of 13 residues. V shed 5 bases and J shed 4 bases, with 9 bases lying between them. Germline V gene data show CDR1 as SGHVS and CDR2 as FQNEAQ. The CDR3 reads CASSPDRNQPQHF. CDR3 nucleotide sequence: TGTGCCAGCAGCCCGGACAGAAATCAGCCCCAGCATTTT.

The rearrangement joins TRBV2 to TRBJ2-2; 7 nucleotides agree with TRBD2. V gave up 4 bases and J gave up 3 bases; unmatched junction bases: 8. This CDR3 is 16 amino acids long. CDR1 is SNHLY and CDR2 is FYNNEI in the germline V gene. CDR3 residues: CASSVGGRVHTGELFF. The CDR3, as DNA: TGTGCCAGCAGTGTCGGGGGGAGAGTGCACACCGGGGAGCTGTTTTTT. The whole variable domain, filled in from reference TRBV2 and TRBJ2-2, reads EPEVTQTPSHQVTQMGQEVILRCVPISNHLYFYWYRQILGQKVEFLVSFYNNEISEKSEIFDDQFSVERPDGSNFTLKIRSTKLEDSAMYFCASSVGGRVHTGELFFGEGSRLTVL.

This clone appeared a single time. The chain employs TRBV12-3 or TRBV12-4 and TRBJ2-7; possibly TRBD2 for D (6 bases). CDR3 length equals 13 residues. Trimming stripped 6 bases from V and 0 bases from J, with 9 bases between. CDR3 sequence: CASSNSGSYEQYF. In DNA, the CDR3 is TGTGCCAGCAGCAATAGCGGCTCCTACGAGCAGTACTTC.

This clone was recorded a few times. The V gene is TRBV11-2, the J gene TRBJ2-7, with a possible D match to TRBD1 (6 bases). The CDR3 contains 14 residues. Germline lookup yields CDR1 SGHAT and CDR2 FQNNGV. Trimming took 2 bases from V and 5 from J, leaving 13 bases between them. Written as DNA, the CDR3 is TGTGCCAGCAGCTTAAACAGGGAAGGAGACGAGCAGTACTTC. Protein product: CASSLNREGDEQYF.

The V and J genes are TRBV9 and TRBJ1-1; D remains ambiguous. CDR1 and CDR2 (germline): SGDLS, YYNGEE. Trimming took off 0 bases at V and 5 bases at J, with 8 bases between the two ends. CDR3 length: 13 residues. The CDR3 DNA reads TGTGCCAGCAGCGTAGATGAGGTAACTGAAGCTTTCTTT. It encodes CASSVDEVTEAFF.

This clone was detected only a few times. The chain uses TRBV5-1 and TRBJ1-6; the D gene is possibly TRBD1 (6 bases). CDR1 and CDR2 from the germline V gene are SGHRS and YFSETQ. The V gene lost 0 bases and the J gene lost 5 bases, with 9 bases spanning the gap. The CDR3 has 15 amino acids. The CDR3 DNA reads TGCGCCAGCAGCTTGGAATCAGGGGATAATTCACCCCTCCACTTT. Translation: CASSLESGDNSPLHF.

The chain uses TRBV12-5 and TRBJ1-1; weak D call: TRBD1 (6 bases). V lost 1 base, J lost 1 base, and 7 bases lay in between. Germline V gene lookup returns CDR1 LGHNT and CDR2 FRNRAP. The CDR3 consists of 14 residues. CDR3: CASGLGTANTEAFF. The CDR3 DNA is TGTGCTAGTGGTTTGGGGACAGCGAACACTGAAGCTTTCTTT. Using reference TRBV12-5 and TRBJ1-1 for the parts outside the CDR3, the full variable domain is DARVTQTPRHKVTEMGQEVTMRCQPILGHNTVFWYRQTMMQGLELLAYFRNRAPLDDSGMPKDRFSAEMPDATLATLKIQPSEPRDSAVYFCASGLGTANTEAFFGQGTRLTVV.

The genes are TRBV7-2 and TRBJ2-3; weak D call: TRBD2 (5 bases). This CDR3 has 15 amino acids. Germline loops: CDR1 SGHTA, CDR2 FQGNSA. Trimming cost V 5 bases and J 0 bases, with 12 bases left between them. The CDR3 is CASSPTRTSTDTQYF. DNA of the CDR3: TGTGCCAGCAGCCCCACGAGGACTAGCACAGATACGCAGTATTTT.

The chain employs TRBV25-1 and TRBJ2-1; 10 bases fit TRBD2. Unmatched junction bases numbered 6, after V lost 1 base and J lost 9 bases. Germline V gene sequence: CDR1 MGHDK, CDR2 SYGVNS. The CDR3 extends over 15 amino acids. CDR3 coding DNA: TGTGCCAGCAGTGAATCTAGCGGGAGATATGTTGAGCAGTTCTTC. Its translation is CASSESSGRYVEQFF.

The chain uses TRBV9 and TRBJ1-6; the match to TRBD1 covers 8 bases. Trimming removed 4 bases from V and 6 bases from J; junction bases left unmatched: 3. Per the germline V gene, CDR1 is SGDLS and CDR2 is YYNGEE. The CDR3 loop spans 14 amino acids. CDR3 nucleotide sequence: TGTGCCAGCAGCTTAACAGGGGGTAATTCACCCCTCCACTTT. Encoded protein: CASSLTGGNSPLHF. Looking up the rest from reference TRBV9 and TRBJ1-6 gives the full variable domain: DSGVTQTPKHLITATGQRVTLRCSPRSGDLSVYWYQQSLDQGLQFLIQYYNGEERAKGNILERFSAQQFPDLHSELNLSSLELGDSALYFCASSLTGGNSPLHFGNGTRLTVT.